This TCR beta chain was recorded in a study of cytomegalovirus exposure and HLA in healthy donors. The PCR contained 60 Vbeta and 13 Jbeta primers. Repertoires were generated with immunoSEQ multiplex PCR, while TCRdb's copy carries only in-frame clones and drops some. In the table there are roughly 100,000 clones, 70% to 75% of which are singletons. This CDR3 spans 15 amino acids. Germline-derived CDR1 and CDR2 are SGHNT and YYREEE (reference sequence). V shed 4 bases, J shed 0 bases, and the junction held 3 bases outside the gene matches. Sequencing input: PBMCs. The source of this sequence is a female donor in good health and CMV-seronegative. V gene TRBV5-4 combines with J gene TRBJ2-7; 11 bases line up with TRBD2. The CDR3 spells CASSEGLAVSYEQYF. CDR3 coding DNA: TGTGCCAGCAGCGAGGGACTAGCGGTCTCCTACGAGCAGTACTTC.